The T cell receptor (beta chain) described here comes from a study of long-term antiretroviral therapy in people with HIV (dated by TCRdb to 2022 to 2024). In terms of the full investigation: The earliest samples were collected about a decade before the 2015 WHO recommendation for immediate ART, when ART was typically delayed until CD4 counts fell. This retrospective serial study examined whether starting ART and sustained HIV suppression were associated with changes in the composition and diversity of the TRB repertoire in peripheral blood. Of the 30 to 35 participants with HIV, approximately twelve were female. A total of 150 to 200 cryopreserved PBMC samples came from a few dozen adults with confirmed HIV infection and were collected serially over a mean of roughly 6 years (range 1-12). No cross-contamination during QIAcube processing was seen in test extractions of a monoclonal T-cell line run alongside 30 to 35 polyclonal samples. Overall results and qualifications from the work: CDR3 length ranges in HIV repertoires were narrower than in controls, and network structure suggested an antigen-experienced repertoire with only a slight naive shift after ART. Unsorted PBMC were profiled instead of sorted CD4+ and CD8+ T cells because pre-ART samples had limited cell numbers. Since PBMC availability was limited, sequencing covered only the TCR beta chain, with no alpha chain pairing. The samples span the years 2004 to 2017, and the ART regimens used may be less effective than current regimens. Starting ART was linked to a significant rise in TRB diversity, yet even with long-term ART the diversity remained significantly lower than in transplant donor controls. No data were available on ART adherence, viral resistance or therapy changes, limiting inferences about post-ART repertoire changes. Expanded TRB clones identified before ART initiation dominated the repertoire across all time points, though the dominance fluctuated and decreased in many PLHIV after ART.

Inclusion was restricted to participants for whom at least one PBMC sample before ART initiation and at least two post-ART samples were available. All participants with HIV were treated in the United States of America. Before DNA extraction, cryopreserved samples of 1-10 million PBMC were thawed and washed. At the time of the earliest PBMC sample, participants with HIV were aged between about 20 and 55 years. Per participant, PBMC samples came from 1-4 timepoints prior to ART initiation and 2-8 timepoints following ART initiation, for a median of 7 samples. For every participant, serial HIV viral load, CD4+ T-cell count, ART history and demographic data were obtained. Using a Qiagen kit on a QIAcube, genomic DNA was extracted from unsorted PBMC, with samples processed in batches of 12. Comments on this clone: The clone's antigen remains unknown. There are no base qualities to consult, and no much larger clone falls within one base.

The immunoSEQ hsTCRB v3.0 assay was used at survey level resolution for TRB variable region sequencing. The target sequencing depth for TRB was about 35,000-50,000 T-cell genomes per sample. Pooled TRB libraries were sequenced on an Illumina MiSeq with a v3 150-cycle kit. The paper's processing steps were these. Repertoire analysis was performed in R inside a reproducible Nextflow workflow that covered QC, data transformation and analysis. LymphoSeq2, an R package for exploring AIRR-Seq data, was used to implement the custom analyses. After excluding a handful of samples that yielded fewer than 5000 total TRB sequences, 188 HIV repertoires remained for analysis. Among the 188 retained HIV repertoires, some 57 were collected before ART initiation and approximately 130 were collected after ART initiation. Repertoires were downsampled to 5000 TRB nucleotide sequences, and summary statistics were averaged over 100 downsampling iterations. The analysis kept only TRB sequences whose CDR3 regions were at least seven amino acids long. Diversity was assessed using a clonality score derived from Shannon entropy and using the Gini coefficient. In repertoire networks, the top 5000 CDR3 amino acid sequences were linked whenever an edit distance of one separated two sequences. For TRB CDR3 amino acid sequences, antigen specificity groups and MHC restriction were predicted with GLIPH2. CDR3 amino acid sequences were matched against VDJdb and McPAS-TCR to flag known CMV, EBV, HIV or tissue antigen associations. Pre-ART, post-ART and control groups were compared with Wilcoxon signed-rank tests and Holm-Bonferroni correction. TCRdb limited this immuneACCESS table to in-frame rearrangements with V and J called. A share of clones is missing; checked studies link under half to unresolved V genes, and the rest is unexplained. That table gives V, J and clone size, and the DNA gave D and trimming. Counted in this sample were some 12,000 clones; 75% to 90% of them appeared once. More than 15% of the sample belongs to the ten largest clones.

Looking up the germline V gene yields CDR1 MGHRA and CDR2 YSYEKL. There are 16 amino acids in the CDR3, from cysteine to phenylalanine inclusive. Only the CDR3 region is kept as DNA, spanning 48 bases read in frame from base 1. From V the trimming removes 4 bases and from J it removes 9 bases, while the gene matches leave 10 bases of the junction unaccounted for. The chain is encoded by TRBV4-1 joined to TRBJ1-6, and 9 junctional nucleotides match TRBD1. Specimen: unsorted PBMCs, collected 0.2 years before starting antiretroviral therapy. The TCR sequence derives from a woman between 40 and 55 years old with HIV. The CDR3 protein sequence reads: CASSPHTGQGLSPLHF. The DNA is TGCGCCAGCAGCCCACATACGGGACAGGGTCTTTCACCCCTCCACTTT.